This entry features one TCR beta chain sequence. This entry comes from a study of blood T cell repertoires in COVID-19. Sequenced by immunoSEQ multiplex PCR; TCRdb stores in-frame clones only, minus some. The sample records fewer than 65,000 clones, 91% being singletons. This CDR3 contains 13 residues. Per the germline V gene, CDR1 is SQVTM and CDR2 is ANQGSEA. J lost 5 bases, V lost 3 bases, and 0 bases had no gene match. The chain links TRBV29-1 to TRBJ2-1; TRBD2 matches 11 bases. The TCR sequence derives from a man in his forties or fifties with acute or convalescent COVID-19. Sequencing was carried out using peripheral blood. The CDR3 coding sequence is TGCAGCGTTGAGACTAGCGGGGACAATGAGCAGTTCTTC. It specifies CSVETSGDNEQFF.